This paragraph covers one T cell receptor (beta chain) sequence. Its cognate antigen is unknown. Expressed TCRB transcripts got sequenced, as all isolated RNA was reverse transcribed. Some clones are missing from TCRdb's copy, which holds only in-frame ones; the method was immunoSEQ multiplex PCR. The sample lists 200,000 to 250,000 clones, over 7.5% seen once, with about 0.037% in the top ten. These data belong to a study of beta chain features in type 1 diabetes. Regarding the study as a whole: The study found that naive, central memory and Treg TCRB repertoires appeared more similar in patients than in healthy donors.

CD4+ naive, central memory, regulatory and stem cell-like memory cells were sorted via CD45RO/CCR7/CD25/CD127/CD95/CD27. This clonotype was obtained from a woman between 18 and 29 years old in good health. Sequencing used naive CD4+ T cells from blood.

The chain's CDR3 is CASSPLGGETQYF. CDR3 sequence (DNA): TGTGCCAGCTCACCGCTCGGGGGGGAGACCCAGTACTTC. The genes are TRBV18 and TRBJ2-5, with 7 bases aligning to TRBD2. J gave up 5 bases and V 3 bases, and 3 bases lay outside the gene matches. The CDR3 has 13 amino acids. Germline CDR1 reads KGHSH; CDR2 reads LQKENI.